Listed below are T cell receptor beta chains from one sample, sequenced in a study of graft-versus-host responses after intestinal transplantation. Antigen specificity for these receptors is unknown. Clones were sequenced by immunoSEQ multiplex PCR, and TCRdb holds only the in-frame ones, with some missing. Here the sample spans 84,000 or so clones, just under 95% being singletons. The sequencing here drew on unstimulated CD4+ T cells sorted from spleen or lymph node cells, taken before intestinal transplant. Receptors originate from a human donor who received an intestinal transplant. Both conserved end residues are part of each CDR3. The D gene is left open where the match is weak. The size of a clone is reported for some rows only, either as once, few or many, or as a class for expanded clones.

v_call	clone_size	d_call	j_call	cdr3_nt	cdr3_aa
TRBV5-1	NA	TRBD2	TRBJ2-3	TGCGCCAGCAGCTTGGCCGCTAGGGTAGCGGGAGCCCTCGGGGATACGCAGTATTTT	CASSLAARVAGALGDTQYF
TRBV7-9	NA	TRBD1	TRBJ1-1	TGTGCCAGCAGCTTAGTATGGGACAGGGGGCTGTTCACTGAAGCTTTCTTT	CASSLVWDRGLFTEAFF
TRBV10-1	NA	NA	TRBJ2-3	TGCGCCAGCAGTGAGTCGTACACTAGCACAGATACGCAGTATTTT	CASSESYTSTDTQYF
TRBV19	once	NA	TRBJ2-1	TGTGCCAGTAGTTTCTCCGAGACACGGCCGGCGAAGTTCTTC	CASSFSETRPAKFF
TRBV7-8	NA	NA	TRBJ2-6	TGTGCCAGCAATGATCGGGGAGGTGGGGCCAACGTCCTGACTTTC	CASNDRGGGANVLTF
TRBV5-6	NA	NA	TRBJ2-3	TGTGCCAGCAGCTTTCTGGCAGGGCGTCCAGATACGCAGTATTTT	CASSFLAGRPDTQYF
TRBV18	NA	TRBD1	TRBJ1-2	TGTGCCAGCTCACCACGGACGCAGGGGGATTATAACTATGGCTACACCTTC	CASSPRTQGDYNYGYTF
TRBV29-1	NA	NA	TRBJ2-7	TGCAGCGTTGTCTCAATCCCTAGAGGAGCCTACGAGCAGTACTTC	CSVVSIPRGAYEQYF
TRBV28	NA	NA	TRBJ2-3	TGTGCCAGCAGCCCGCTATTGCCTAGCACAGATACGCAGTATTTT	CASSPLLPSTDTQYF
TRBV5-1	once	TRBD2	TRBJ2-3	TGCGCCAGCAGCTTGTCTCCTAGCGGACCTTCTAGCACAGATACGCAGTATTTT	CASSLSPSGPSSTDTQYF
TRBV6-1	few	NA	TRBJ2-7	TGTGCCAGCAGTACAGGCTACGAGCAGTACTTC	CASSTGYEQYF
TRBV29-1	NA	TRBD2	TRBJ2-1	TGCAGCGTTGAAGTCAGACTAGCGGGAGTCTACAATGAGCAGTTCTTC	CSVEVRLAGVYNEQFF
TRBV5-1	NA	NA	TRBJ2-1	TGCGCCAGCAGCTTAGGACTTACAAACAATGAGCAGTTCTTC	CASSLGLTNNEQFF
TRBV2	NA	NA	TRBJ2-1	TGTGCCAGCAATAGCGGCTCCTACAATGAGCAGTTCTTC	CASNSGSYNEQFF
TRBV7-9	NA	NA	TRBJ2-3	TGTGCCAGCAGCTTGGTTGGGACAAGAAGCACAGATACGCAGTATTTT	CASSLVGTRSTDTQYF